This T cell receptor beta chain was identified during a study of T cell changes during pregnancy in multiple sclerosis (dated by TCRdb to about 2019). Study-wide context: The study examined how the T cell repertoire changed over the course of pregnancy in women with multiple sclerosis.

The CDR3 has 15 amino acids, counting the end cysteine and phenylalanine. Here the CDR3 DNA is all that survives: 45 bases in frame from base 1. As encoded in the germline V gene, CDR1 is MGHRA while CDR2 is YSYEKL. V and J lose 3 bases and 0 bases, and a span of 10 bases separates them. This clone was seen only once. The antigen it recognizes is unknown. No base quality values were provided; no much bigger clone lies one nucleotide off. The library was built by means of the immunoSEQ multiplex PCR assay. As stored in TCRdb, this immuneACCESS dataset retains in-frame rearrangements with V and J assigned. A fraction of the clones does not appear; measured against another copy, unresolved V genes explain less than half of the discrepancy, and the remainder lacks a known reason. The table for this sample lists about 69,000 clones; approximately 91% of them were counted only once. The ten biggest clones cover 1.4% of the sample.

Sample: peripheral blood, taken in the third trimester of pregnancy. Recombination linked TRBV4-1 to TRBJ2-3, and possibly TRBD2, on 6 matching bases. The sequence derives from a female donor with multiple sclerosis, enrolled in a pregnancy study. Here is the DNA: TGCGCCAGCAGCCACCTAGCGAGTAGCACAGATACGCAGTATTTT. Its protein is CASSHLASSTDTQYF.